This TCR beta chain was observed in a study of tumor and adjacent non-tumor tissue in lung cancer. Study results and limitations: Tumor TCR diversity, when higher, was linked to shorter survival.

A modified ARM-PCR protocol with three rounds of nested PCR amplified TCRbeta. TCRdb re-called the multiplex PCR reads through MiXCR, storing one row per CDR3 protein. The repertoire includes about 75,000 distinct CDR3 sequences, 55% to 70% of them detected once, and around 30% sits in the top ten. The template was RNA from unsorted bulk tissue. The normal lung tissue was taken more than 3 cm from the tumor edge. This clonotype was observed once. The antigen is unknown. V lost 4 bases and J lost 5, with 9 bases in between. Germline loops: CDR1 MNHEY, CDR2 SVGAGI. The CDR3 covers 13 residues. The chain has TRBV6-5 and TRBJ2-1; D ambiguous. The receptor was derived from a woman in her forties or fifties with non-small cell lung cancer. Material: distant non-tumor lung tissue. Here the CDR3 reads CASSFSTNNEQFF. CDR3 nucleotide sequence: TGTGCCAGCAGTTTCTCGACCAACAATGAGCAGTTCTTC.